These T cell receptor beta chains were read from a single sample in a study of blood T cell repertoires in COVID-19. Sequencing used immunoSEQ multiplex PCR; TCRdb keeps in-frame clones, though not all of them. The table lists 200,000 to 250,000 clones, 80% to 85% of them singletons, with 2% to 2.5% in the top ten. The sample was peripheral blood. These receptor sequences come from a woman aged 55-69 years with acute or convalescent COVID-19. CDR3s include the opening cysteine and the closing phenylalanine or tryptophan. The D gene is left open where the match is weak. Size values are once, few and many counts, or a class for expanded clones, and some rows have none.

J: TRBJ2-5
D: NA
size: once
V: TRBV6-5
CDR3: CASSYGRGVGSETQYF
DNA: TGTGCCAGCAGTTATGGGCGGGGCGTGGGTTCGGAGACCCAGTACTTC

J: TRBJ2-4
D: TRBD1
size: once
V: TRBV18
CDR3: CASSPTDRAKGAKNIQYF
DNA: TGTGCCAGCTCACCGACCGACAGGGCGAAGGGGGCCAAAAACATTCAGTACTTC

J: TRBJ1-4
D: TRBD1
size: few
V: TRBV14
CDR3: CASSQRGQGSEKLFF
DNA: TGTGCCAGCAGCCAAAGGGGACAGGGGTCTGAAAAACTGTTTTTT

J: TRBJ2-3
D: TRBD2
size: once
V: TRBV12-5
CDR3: CASGLVPSGGGTQYF
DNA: TGTGCTAGTGGTTTGGTACCGAGCGGGGGAGGGACGCAGTATTTT

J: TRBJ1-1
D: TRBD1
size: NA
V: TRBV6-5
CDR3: CATQSRTGATEAFF
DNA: TGTGCCACCCAATCCCGGACAGGAGCCACTGAAGCTTTCTTT

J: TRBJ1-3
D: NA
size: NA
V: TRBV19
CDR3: CASSGKASGNTIYF
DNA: TGTGCTTCCAGCGGCAAGGCCTCTGGAAACACCATATATTTT

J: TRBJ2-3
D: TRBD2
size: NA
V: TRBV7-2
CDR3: CASSLGLAFGTDTQYF
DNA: TGTGCCAGCAGCCTAGGACTAGCGTTTGGCACAGATACGCAGTATTTT

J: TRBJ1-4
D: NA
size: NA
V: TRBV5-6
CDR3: CASSLEVKGEEKLFF
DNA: TGTGCCAGCAGCTTGGAGGTAAAGGGGGAAGAAAAACTGTTTTTT

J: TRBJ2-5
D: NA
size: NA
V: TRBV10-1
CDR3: CAIRADRQETQYF
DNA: TGCGCCATCCGAGCTGACAGGCAAGAGACCCAGTACTTC

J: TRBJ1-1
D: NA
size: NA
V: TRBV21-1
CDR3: CASSKVPCRLSNTEAFF
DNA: TGTGCCAGCAGCAAAGTCCCCTGTCGACTCTCGAACACTGAAGCTTTCTTT

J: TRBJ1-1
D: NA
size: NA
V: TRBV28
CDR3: CASSSPGGNTEAFF
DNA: TGTGCCAGCAGTTCCCCGGGGGGAAACACTGAAGCTTTCTTT

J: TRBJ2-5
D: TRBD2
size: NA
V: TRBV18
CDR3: CASSPPRGGETQYF
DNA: TGTGCCAGCTCACCGCCACGGGGGGGAGAGACCCAGTACTTC

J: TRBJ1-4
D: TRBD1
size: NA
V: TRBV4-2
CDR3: CASSQLGQGFNEKLFF
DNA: TGTGCCAGCAGCCAACTGGGACAGGGCTTTAATGAAAAACTGTTTTTT

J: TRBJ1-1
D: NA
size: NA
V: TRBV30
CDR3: CAWSVGTDSEAFF
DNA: TGTGCCTGGAGTGTGGGCACGGATTCTGAAGCTTTCTTT

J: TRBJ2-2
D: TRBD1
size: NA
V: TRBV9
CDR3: CASSVNQGANTGELFF
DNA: TGTGCCAGCAGCGTTAACCAGGGGGCCAACACCGGGGAGCTGTTTTTT

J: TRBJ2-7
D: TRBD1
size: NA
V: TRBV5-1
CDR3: CASSSSGTGAGYEQYF
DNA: TGCGCCAGCAGTTCATCCGGGACAGGGGCCGGCTACGAGCAGTACTTC

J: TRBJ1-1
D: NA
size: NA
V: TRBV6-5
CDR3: CASRTGFDTEAFF
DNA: TGTGCCAGCAGAACAGGGTTCGACACTGAAGCTTTCTTT

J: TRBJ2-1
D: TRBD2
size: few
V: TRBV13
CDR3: CASRIAGSRNEQFF
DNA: TGTGCCAGCAGGATAGCGGGGTCCAGAAATGAGCAGTTCTTC

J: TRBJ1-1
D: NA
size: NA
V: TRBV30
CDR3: CAWSNAAGAEAFF
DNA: TGTGCCTGGAGTAACGCCGCGGGGGCTGAAGCTTTCTTT

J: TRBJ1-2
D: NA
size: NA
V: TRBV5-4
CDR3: CASSLGGLDYGYTF
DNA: TGTGCCAGCAGCTTGGGGGGGCTCGACTATGGCTACACCTTC

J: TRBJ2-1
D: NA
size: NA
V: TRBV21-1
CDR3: CASSKIGLAGVYNEQFF
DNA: TGTGCCAGCAGCAAAATTGGACTAGCGGGGGTTTACAATGAGCAGTTCTTC

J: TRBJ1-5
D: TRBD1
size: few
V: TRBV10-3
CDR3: CAISPGTGGYDQPQHF
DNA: TGTGCCATCAGTCCCGGGACAGGGGGCTATGATCAGCCCCAGCATTTT

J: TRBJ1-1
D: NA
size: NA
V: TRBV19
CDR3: CASGERTGTEAFF
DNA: TGTGCCAGTGGGGAGCGGACGGGCACTGAAGCTTTCTTT

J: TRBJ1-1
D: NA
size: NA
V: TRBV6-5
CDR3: CASSFNRENTEAFF
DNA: TGTGCCAGCAGTTTCAACAGGGAGAACACTGAAGCTTTCTTT

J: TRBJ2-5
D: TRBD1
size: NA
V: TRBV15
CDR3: CATSREGQSIGETQYF
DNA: TGTGCCACCAGCAGAGAGGGACAGTCTATCGGAGAGACCCAGTACTTC

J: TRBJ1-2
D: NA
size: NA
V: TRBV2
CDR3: CASSEALRDRVRGYTF
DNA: TGTGCCAGCAGTGAAGCGCTTCGGGATAGGGTTCGCGGCTACACCTTC

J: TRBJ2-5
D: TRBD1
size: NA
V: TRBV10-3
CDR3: CAISGTGGRETQYF
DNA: TGTGCCATCAGTGGGACAGGGGGCCGAGAGACCCAGTACTTC

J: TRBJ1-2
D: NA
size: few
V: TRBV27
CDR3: CASSSGWSGGYTF
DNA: TGTGCCAGCAGTTCTGGATGGAGCGGGGGCTACACCTTC

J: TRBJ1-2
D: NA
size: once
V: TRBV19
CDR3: CASSKLGQRRGGGYTF
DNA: TGTGCCAGTAGTAAGCTCGGACAGCGAAGGGGTGGTGGCTACACCTTC

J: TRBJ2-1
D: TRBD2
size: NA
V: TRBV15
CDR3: CATSRDPGGTSGGAQQFF
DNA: TGTGCCACCAGCAGAGATCCCGGTGGGACTAGCGGGGGGGCTCAACAGTTCTTC

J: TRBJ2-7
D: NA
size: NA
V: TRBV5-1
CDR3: CASRIAYSSYEQYF
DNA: TGCGCCAGCAGAATAGCGTACAGCTCCTACGAGCAGTACTTC

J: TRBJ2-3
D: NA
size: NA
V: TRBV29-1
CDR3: CSVTGRGIKAGTDTQYF
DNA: TGCAGCGTTACAGGGAGGGGGATAAAAGCTGGCACAGATACGCAGTATTTT

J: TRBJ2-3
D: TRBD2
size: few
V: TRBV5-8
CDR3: CASSLYSGGRTDTQYF
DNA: TGTGCCAGCAGCTTGTACAGCGGGGGCCGCACAGATACGCAGTATTTT

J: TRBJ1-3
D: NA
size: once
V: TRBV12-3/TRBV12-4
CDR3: CASSQPGRNTIYF
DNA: TGTGCCAGCAGCCAACCGGGAAGAAACACCATATATTTT

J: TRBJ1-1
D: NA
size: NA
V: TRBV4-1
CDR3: CASLPFGATEAFF
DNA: TGCGCCAGCCTACCTTTTGGGGCCACTGAAGCTTTCTTT

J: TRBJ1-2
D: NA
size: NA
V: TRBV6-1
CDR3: CASSYGSLGDGYTF
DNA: TGTGCCAGCAGTTATGGCAGCCTAGGGGATGGCTACACCTTC

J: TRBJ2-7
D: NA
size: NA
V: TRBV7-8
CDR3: CASSSIKTVSYEQYF
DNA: TGTGCCAGCAGCTCAATTAAGACAGTCTCCTACGAGCAGTACTTC

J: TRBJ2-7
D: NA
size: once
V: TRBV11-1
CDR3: CASSLFTGGEQYF
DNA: TGTGCCAGCAGCTTATTCACGGGCGGGGAGCAGTACTTC

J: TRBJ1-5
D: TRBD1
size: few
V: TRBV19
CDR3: CASSIWATGPNTQYSNQPQHF
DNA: TGTGCCAGTAGTATTTGGGCGACAGGGCCTAACACCCAATATAGCAATCAGCCCCAGCATTTT

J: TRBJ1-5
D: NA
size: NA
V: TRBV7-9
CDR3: CASSLSFPGNQPQHF
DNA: TGTGCCAGCAGCTTGAGTTTCCCGGGCAATCAGCCCCAGCATTTT

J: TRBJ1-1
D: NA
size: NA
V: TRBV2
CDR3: CASRGDGVGTEAFF
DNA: TGTGCCAGCAGAGGGGATGGTGTGGGAACTGAAGCTTTCTTT

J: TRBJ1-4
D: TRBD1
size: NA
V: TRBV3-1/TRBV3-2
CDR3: CASSSYGTGNEKLFF
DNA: TGTGCCAGCAGCTCCTACGGGACAGGCAATGAAAAACTGTTTTTT

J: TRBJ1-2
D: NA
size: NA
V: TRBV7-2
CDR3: CASSLYGDGYTF
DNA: TGTGCCAGCAGCTTATACGGGGATGGCTACACCTTC

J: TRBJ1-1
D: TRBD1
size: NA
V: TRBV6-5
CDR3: CASSPTGDTEAFF
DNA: TGTGCCAGCAGCCCGACAGGGGATACTGAAGCTTTCTTT

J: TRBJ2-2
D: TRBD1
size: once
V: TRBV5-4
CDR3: CASSLMGTGVTGELFF
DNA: TGTGCCAGCAGCTTGATGGGGACAGGGGTGACCGGGGAGCTGTTTTTT

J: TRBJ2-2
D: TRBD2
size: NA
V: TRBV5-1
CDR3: CASSQGLAGADTGELFF
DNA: TGCGCCAGCAGCCAGGGACTAGCGGGGGCCGACACCGGGGAGCTGTTTTTT

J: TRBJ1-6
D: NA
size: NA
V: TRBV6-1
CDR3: CASRKGDSPLHF
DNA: TGTGCCAGCAGGAAAGGGGATTCACCCCTCCACTTT

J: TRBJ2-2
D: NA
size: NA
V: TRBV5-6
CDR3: CASSLGGAGELFF
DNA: TGTGCCAGCAGCTTGGGGGGGGCCGGGGAGCTGTTTTTT

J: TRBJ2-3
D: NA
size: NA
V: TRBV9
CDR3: CASSTRGASTDTQYF
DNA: TGTGCCAGCAGCACCCGGGGGGCCAGCACAGATACGCAGTATTTT

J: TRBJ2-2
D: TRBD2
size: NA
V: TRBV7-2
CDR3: CASSPGLAGGRTGELFF
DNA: TGTGCCAGCAGCCCCGGACTAGCGGGGGGGCGGACCGGGGAGCTGTTTTTT

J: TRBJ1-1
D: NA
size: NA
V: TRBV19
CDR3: CASSIATVMNTEAFF
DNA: TGTGCCAGTAGTATAGCTACAGTCATGAACACTGAAGCTTTCTTT

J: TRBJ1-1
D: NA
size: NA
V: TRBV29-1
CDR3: CSVGRSSGTHPMRTEAFF
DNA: TGCAGCGTTGGGCGCAGCTCCGGGACTCACCCGATGAGAACTGAAGCTTTCTTT

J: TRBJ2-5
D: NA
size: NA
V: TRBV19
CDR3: CASSIAGSGETQYF
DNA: TGTGCCAGTAGTATAGCCGGGTCGGGGGAGACCCAGTACTTC

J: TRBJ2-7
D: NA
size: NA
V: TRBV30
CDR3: CAWSVPLLYEQYF
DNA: TGTGCCTGGAGTGTACCCCTATTATACGAGCAGTACTTC

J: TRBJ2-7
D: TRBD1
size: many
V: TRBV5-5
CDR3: CASSFYPGGGEQYF
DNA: TGTGCCAGCAGTTTCTACCCAGGGGGCGGCGAGCAGTACTTC